A selection of T cell receptor beta chains follows, all from one sample in a study of cytomegalovirus exposure and HLA in healthy donors. Method: immunoSEQ multiplex PCR; TCRdb's copy keeps in-frame clones and lacks some. The sample gives 140,000 or so clones, about 72% of which show up once; roughly 2.1% is in the top ten. The sample taken for sequencing was PBMCs. The receptors were sampled from a man aged 35 to 55 in good health and CMV-seronegative. Each CDR3 is given with its conserved first and last residue. Each record gives: V gene, D gene, CDR3 protein. A D gene is named only where the DNA matches it firmly.

V gene: TRBV6-6
D gene: .
CDR3 protein: CASSPGASYEQYF

V gene: TRBV6-5
D gene: TRBD1
CDR3 protein: CASSRGQLNEKLFF

V gene: TRBV5-1
D gene: TRBD2
CDR3 protein: CASSLMTSGPYEQYF

V gene: TRBV5-4
D gene: .
CDR3 protein: CASSLSGGTGGREQYF

V gene: TRBV4-3
D gene: .
CDR3 protein: CASSQDQRGREKLFF

V gene: TRBV6-1
D gene: .
CDR3 protein: CASSDPPAPRLAKNIQYF

V gene: TRBV10-2
D gene: TRBD1
CDR3 protein: CASNDRGNTEAFF

V gene: TRBV5-4
D gene: .
CDR3 protein: CASSWGVLKGRATEAFF

V gene: TRBV6-5
D gene: .
CDR3 protein: CASTSSRSSYEQYF

V gene: TRBV5-1
D gene: .
CDR3 protein: CASSPNGGSETQYF

V gene: TRBV6-5
D gene: TRBD1
CDR3 protein: CASSYDRDLRGNTIYF

V gene: TRBV10-3
D gene: .
CDR3 protein: CAIGGRTSTDTQYF

V gene: TRBV9
D gene: .
CDR3 protein: CASSVGGTDTQYF

V gene: TRBV19
D gene: .
CDR3 protein: CASSIGTHMVYEQYF

V gene: TRBV9
D gene: .
CDR3 protein: CASSLGEFNQPQNF

V gene: TRBV6-5
D gene: .
CDR3 protein: CASSETGTTYGYTF

V gene: TRBV28
D gene: TRBD1
CDR3 protein: CASRGQFYGYTF

V gene: TRBV29-1
D gene: TRBD1
CDR3 protein: CSVRRQGYGKNTEAFF

V gene: TRBV2
D gene: TRBD1
CDR3 protein: CASSPPSQTGSYGYTF

V gene: TRBV7-9
D gene: TRBD2
CDR3 protein: CASSPLGSGGQDTQYF

V gene: TRBV6-1
D gene: TRBD2
CDR3 protein: CASRTSGGNEQYF

V gene: TRBV28
D gene: TRBD1
CDR3 protein: CASTSQGVRGTGTDTQYF

V gene: TRBV28
D gene: .
CDR3 protein: CASTIGSGIYGYTF

V gene: TRBV13
D gene: TRBD1
CDR3 protein: CASSSYGQGAKETQYF

V gene: TRBV6-6
D gene: .
CDR3 protein: CASSYGLRSYEQYF

V gene: TRBV29-1
D gene: TRBD2
CDR3 protein: CSDSGDQETQYF

V gene: TRBV27
D gene: .
CDR3 protein: CASSFADTQYF

V gene: TRBV9
D gene: TRBD1
CDR3 protein: CASSVSLSGTGTDTQYF

V gene: TRBV30
D gene: TRBD2
CDR3 protein: CAWSRLAGGWEQYF

V gene: TRBV6-4
D gene: TRBD1
CDR3 protein: CASSGRGQGALCTF

V gene: TRBV5-8
D gene: TRBD2
CDR3 protein: CASSAVAGSDGDTQYF

V gene: TRBV4-3
D gene: TRBD1
CDR3 protein: CASSQGTGPYEQYF

V gene: TRBV2
D gene: .
CDR3 protein: CASSALGREPQHF

V gene: TRBV19
D gene: .
CDR3 protein: CASSRSQFGYTF

V gene: TRBV19
D gene: TRBD2
CDR3 protein: CASRASGTSGVNEQFF

V gene: TRBV30
D gene: TRBD2
CDR3 protein: CAWSVYLGTSGATGELFF

V gene: TRBV7-6
D gene: .
CDR3 protein: CASSPGRGKNTGELFF

V gene: TRBV4-2
D gene: .
CDR3 protein: CASSPQGQRVGKAFF

V gene: TRBV6-5
D gene: .
CDR3 protein: CASSYSWAQETQYF

V gene: TRBV6-4
D gene: .
CDR3 protein: CASSERGNTEAFF

V gene: TRBV5-4
D gene: TRBD1
CDR3 protein: CASSLGGQGAYGYTF

V gene: TRBV10-3
D gene: .
CDR3 protein: CAIREGENYGYTF

V gene: TRBV5-1
D gene: .
CDR3 protein: CASSLYPLARNTEAFF

V gene: TRBV6-5
D gene: TRBD2
CDR3 protein: CASSPGLGTDTQYF

V gene: TRBV19
D gene: .
CDR3 protein: CASSSGGASTEAFF

V gene: TRBV2
D gene: TRBD1
CDR3 protein: CASIHLDRAINTEAFF

V gene: TRBV7-2
D gene: .
CDR3 protein: CASSLFGIEQFF

V gene: TRBV9
D gene: TRBD2
CDR3 protein: CASSVRTSGGQGGELFF

V gene: TRBV2
D gene: TRBD1
CDR3 protein: CASRQGADGYTF

V gene: TRBV7-9
D gene: .
CDR3 protein: CASSLGRRTVSEKLFF

V gene: TRBV5-1
D gene: .
CDR3 protein: CASSLETVLGDTQYF

V gene: TRBV12-5
D gene: .
CDR3 protein: CASGFPYEQYF

V gene: TRBV7-2
D gene: .
CDR3 protein: CASSPPRGHNQPQHF

V gene: TRBV27
D gene: TRBD1
CDR3 protein: CASSRQGANTEAFF

V gene: TRBV5-1
D gene: .
CDR3 protein: CASQQPSDTEAFF

V gene: TRBV28
D gene: TRBD1
CDR3 protein: CASSFGTGRNQPQHF

V gene: TRBV5-1
D gene: TRBD2
CDR3 protein: CASSAQGGSGTYEQYF

V gene: TRBV15
D gene: .
CDR3 protein: CATSTGTGGSGYTF

V gene: TRBV9
D gene: .
CDR3 protein: CASSAGGGYTF

V gene: TRBV5-6
D gene: .
CDR3 protein: CASSRQANQPQHF